These 31 T cell receptor beta chains originate from one sample sequenced in a study of radiotherapy plus CTLA-4 blockade in lung cancer. Sequenced by immunoSEQ multiplex PCR; TCRdb stores in-frame clones only, minus some. The sample includes 55,000 to 65,000 clones, just over 75% of them seen just once. Here the sequenced sample was peripheral blood, taken from a patient treated with radiotherapy plus ipilimumab. These receptors all come from a human donor with non-small cell lung cancer who had a partial response to radiotherapy plus ipilimumab.

V and J are TRBV6-1 and TRBJ2-7; 9 nucleotides agree with TRBD1. The J segment lost 2 bases and the V segment lost 5 bases, leaving 4 bases of the junction unmatched. The length of the CDR3 is 14 residues. Germline V gene sequence: CDR1 MNHNS, CDR2 SASEGT. CDR3 bases: TGTGCCAGCAGTAACCGGGACAGGGCCTACGAGCAGTACTTC. Its protein product is CASSNRDRAYEQYF.

The chain recombines TRBV7-3 with TRBJ2-4; tentative D call: TRBD2 (6 bases). Per germline, CDR1 SGHTA and CDR2 FQGTGA. V shed 3 bases and J shed 8 bases, with 11 bases lying between them. The CDR3 loop spans 13 amino acids. CDR3 bases: TGTGCCAGCAGCTTCCGGGGGAGTGACATTCAGTACTTC. Encoded protein: CASSFRGSDIQYF.

V is TRBV5-4 and J is TRBJ2-7, with 7 bases lining up with TRBD1. Germline assignment: CDR1 SGHNT and CDR2 YYREEE (reference sequence). CDR3 length equals 16 residues. Trimming cost V 4 bases and J 3 bases; bases outside gene matches: 13. The CDR3 coding sequence is TGTGCCAGCAGCAATGAGGTAGGGGGCGGAATCTACGAGCAGTACTTC. Translated: CASSNEVGGGIYEQYF.

The chain couples TRBV2 to TRBJ2-6; D is possibly TRBD2 (5 bases). The V and J ends lost 4 bases and 0 bases respectively, with 7 bases between them. The CDR3 consists of 15 residues. Germline lookup yields CDR1 SNHLY and CDR2 FYNNEI. The CDR3 is CASSAGNSGANVLTF. The CDR3 DNA is TGTGCCAGCAGTGCCGGGAACTCTGGGGCCAACGTCCTGACTTTC.

The chain links TRBV15 to TRBJ1-1, with D unresolved. Trimming removed 0 bases from V and 3 bases from J, with 8 bases in between. CDR3 length: 14 amino acids. Per the germline V gene, CDR1 is LNHNV and CDR2 is YYDKDF (reference sequence). The CDR3 sequence: CATSRDNRDTEAFF. The CDR3 DNA reads as TGTGCCACCAGCAGAGATAATCGGGACACTGAAGCTTTCTTT.

The chain joins TRBV5-1 to TRBJ1-1; D not resolved. The CDR3 sequence is 16 residues long. Germline V gene data show CDR1 as SGHRS and CDR2 as YFSETQ. V lost 0 bases and J 0 bases, leaving 12 bases between the germline ends. The CDR3 nucleotides read TGCGCCAGCAGCTTGGGCACCTCTAGGTTGAACACTGAAGCTTTCTTT. Residues: CASSLGTSRLNTEAFF.

The chain couples TRBV9 to TRBJ2-2; possibly TRBD1 for D (5 bases). Germline values: CDR1 SGDLS, CDR2 YYNGEE. V was cut by 3 bases and J by 3 bases, with 12 bases left in between. The CDR3 has 15 residues. CDR3 in DNA: TGTGCCAGCAGCGGACGACAGTGGGACACCGGGGAGCTGTTTTTT. It specifies CASSGRQWDTGELFF.

The J gene is TRBJ2-1, the V gene TRBV5-8; TRBD1 agrees at 7 bases. The germline CDR1 and CDR2 sequences are SGHTS and YDEGEE. This CDR3 has 14 amino acids. V shed 1 base, J shed 6 bases, and the junction held 4 bases outside the gene matches. The CDR3 region has the DNA TGTGCCAGCAGCTTGTACAGGGGCTCCAATGAGCAGTTCTTC. It encodes CASSLYRGSNEQFF. Filled out from reference TRBV5-8 and TRBJ2-1, the complete variable domain reads EAGVTQSPTHLIKTRGQQATLRCSPISGHTSVYWYQQALGLGLQFLLWYDEGEERNRGNFPPRFSGRQFPNYSSELNVNALELEDSALYLCASSLYRGSNEQFFGPGTRLTVL.

This clone was counted a few times. V is TRBV9 and J is TRBJ1-6; 8 bases agree with TRBD1. Unmatched junction bases numbered 3, after V lost 3 bases and J lost 7 bases. The CDR3 loop spans 14 amino acids. Per germline, CDR1 SGDLS and CDR2 YYNGEE. The CDR3 DNA reads as TGTGCCAGCAGCGGGGACAGGCAGAATTCACCCCTCCACTTT. Amino acid sequence: CASSGDRQNSPLHF. Combining the CDR3 with reference TRBV9 and TRBJ1-6 gives the whole variable domain DSGVTQTPKHLITATGQRVTLRCSPRSGDLSVYWYQQSLDQGLQFLIQYYNGEERAKGNILERFSAQQFPDLHSELNLSSLELGDSALYFCASSGDRQNSPLHFGNGTRLTVT.

This clone was detected only a few times. This chain links TRBV6-5 with TRBJ2-3, with 8 bases lining up with TRBD2. The germline CDR1 and CDR2 sequences are MNHEY and SVGAGI. The ends lost 2 bases at V and 4 bases at J; junction bases unmatched: 5. The CDR3 runs to 15 residues. CDR3 bases: TGTGCCAGCAGTTACCTGGCGGGGGGTGCAGATACGCAGTATTTT. It specifies CASSYLAGGADTQYF.

The rearrangement links TRBV18 to TRBJ2-7; D ambiguous. CDR3 length: 13 amino acids. V lost 3 bases and J lost 1, with 7 bases in between. CDR1 is KGHSH, CDR2 LQKENI, per germline. CDR3 sequence (DNA): TGTGCCAGCTCACCGAGGCAATCCTACGAGCAGTACTTC. As protein: CASSPRQSYEQYF.

V is TRBV5-1 and J is TRBJ2-2; TRBD1 is a possible D gene (6 bases). V lost 4 bases and J 5 bases, leaving 15 bases between the germline ends. The CDR3 is 15 residues long. The germline gives CDR1 SGHRS, CDR2 YFSETQ. Here the CDR3 DNA reads TGCGCCAGCAGCCAAGGGGGACGGGAAACCGGGGAGCTGTTTTTT. It codes for CASSQGGRETGELFF.

This chain links TRBV27 with TRBJ1-4; D possibly corresponds to TRBD1 (5 bases). This CDR3 comprises 15 residues. CDR1 and CDR2 (germline): MNHEY, SMNVEV (reference sequence). Deletions cut 6 bases from V and 1 base from J, with 12 bases between. CDR3 sequence: CASSSLGLTNEKLFF. The CDR3 DNA follows: TGTGCCAGCAGCTCCCTGGGACTAACTAATGAAAAACTGTTTTTT.

The V call is TRBV5-1, the J call TRBJ1-1, with TRBD1 matching over 10 bases. Germline trimming cut 6 bases from V and 14 bases from J; bases unmatched to any gene: 7. CDR3 size: 11 residues. Germline-derived CDR1 and CDR2 are SGHRS and YFSETQ. The CDR3 loop is CASTAGTGVFF. DNA of the CDR3: TGCGCCAGCACGGCCGGGACAGGGGTCTTCTTT.

This clone was seen a few times. This chain links TRBV12-5 with TRBJ1-4, with 9 bases identical to TRBD1. Germline V CDR1 and CDR2: LGHNT, FRNRAP. The trim removed 5 bases at V and 3 bases at J, leaving 4 bases unmatched. The CDR3 has 15 residues. The CDR3 reads CASGPGTGSNEKLFF. CDR3 nucleotides: TGTGCTAGTGGTCCGGGGACAGGGTCTAATGAAAAACTGTTTTTT.

This clone was recorded only once. The genes are TRBV19 and TRBJ2-5, with 10 positions matching TRBD1. The J call may not be correct, given that the DNA end is closer to TRBJ2-7. Germline loops: CDR1 LNHDA, CDR2 SQIVND (reference sequence). There are 15 residues in the CDR3. The CDR3 nucleotides are TGTGCCAGTAGTCCCCGGACAGGGGGCTCCTACGAGCAGTACTTC. It translates to CASSPRTGGSYEQYF.

The chain joins TRBV6-1 to TRBJ2-4; D is perhaps TRBD1 (6 bases). Germline lookup yields CDR1 MNHNS and CDR2 SASEGT. CDR3 length equals 16 residues. The ends were cut back, 2 bases at V and 8 bases at J, with 19 bases in the middle. CDR3 sequence reads: CASSELTNRVVDIQYF. The CDR3 DNA is TGTGCCAGCAGTGAATTGACCAACAGGGTTGTAGACATTCAGTACTTC.

The V and J genes are TRBV7-9 and TRBJ1-3; a weak D match, TRBD1 (6 bases). The CDR3 covers 16 residues. The ends were cut back, 4 bases at V and 0 bases at J, with 13 bases in the middle. Germline V gene data show CDR1 as SEHNR and CDR2 as FQNEAQ (reference sequence). The CDR3 DNA reads as TGTGCCAGCAGCTCCGGGACATGGAGCTCTGGAAACACCATATATTTT. This sequence encodes CASSSGTWSSGNTIYF.

The V call is TRBV30, the J call TRBJ1-2; D gene ambiguous. Germline V gene data show CDR1 as GTSNPN and CDR2 as SVGIG (reference sequence). V lost 3 bases and J 8 bases, leaving 13 bases between the germline ends. The CDR3 contains 12 residues. CDR3 residues: CAWRLRTVGYTF. DNA of the CDR3: TGTGCCTGGAGGCTCAGAACAGTGGGCTACACCTTC.

V is TRBV7-9 and J is TRBJ1-6; 8 bases are shared with TRBD1. The CDR3 is 15 residues long. The germline gives CDR1 SEHNR, CDR2 FQNEAQ (reference sequence). V gave up 6 bases and J gave up 4 bases; unmatched junction bases: 5. DNA of the CDR3: TGTGCCAGCAGATCGGACAGGGATTATAATTCACCCCTCCACTTT. Its protein product is CASRSDRDYNSPLHF.

The genes are TRBV4-3 and TRBJ2-3; 10 bases are a match to TRBD1. CDR3 length equals 15 residues. Germline trimming cut 4 bases from V and 3 bases from J; bases unmatched to any gene: 4. Germline CDR1 LGHNA, CDR2 YSLEER. CDR3 loop: CASSRGQGVTDTQYF. The CDR3, as DNA: TGCGCCAGCAGCCGCGGACAGGGGGTTACAGATACGCAGTATTTT.

The rearrangement uses TRBV5-1 and TRBJ2-7, with TRBD2 matching over 8 bases. Trimming cost V 2 bases and J 7 bases; bases outside gene matches: 2. The CDR3 runs to 12 residues. Germline assignment: CDR1 SGHRS and CDR2 YFSETQ. This CDR3 reads CASSLGTREQYF. The CDR3 DNA reads as TGCGCCAGCAGCTTAGGGACTAGGGAGCAGTACTTC.

This chain uses TRBV6-1 with TRBJ1-2; perhaps TRBD1 as D (6 bases). There are 14 residues in the CDR3. Trimming took off 5 bases at V and 8 bases at J, with 18 bases between the two ends. Germline CDR1 MNHNS, CDR2 SASEGT. Here the CDR3 reads CASSQDSPASGYTF. CDR3 coding DNA: TGTGCCAGCAGTCAGGACAGTCCTGCGTCCGGCTACACCTTC.

The table lists this clone with a count of one. The chain joins TRBV5-1 to TRBJ1-4; 7 bases match TRBD1. Trimming removed 1 base from V and 6 bases from J; junction bases left unmatched: 3. Germline loops: CDR1 SGHRS, CDR2 YFSETQ. The CDR3 is 14 amino acids. The CDR3 sequence is CASSLKGADEKLFF. CDR3 in DNA: TGCGCCAGCAGCTTGAAGGGGGCGGATGAAAAACTGTTTTTT.

The chain links TRBV28 to TRBJ1-1, with D perhaps TRBD1 (6 bases). Germline lookup yields CDR1 MDHEN and CDR2 SYDVKM. The CDR3 covers 15 residues. V shed 6 bases and J shed 1 base, with 15 bases lying between them. Here the CDR3 DNA reads TGTGCCAGCAGGAGCCGGGGGGCTTCGAACACTGAAGCTTTCTTT. This translates into CASRSRGASNTEAFF.

The chain links TRBV28 to TRBJ1-5, with D unclear. Trimming took 3 bases from V and 6 from J, leaving 6 bases between them. The V gene's germline CDR1 is MDHEN and CDR2 SYDVKM. This CDR3 has 12 residues. In DNA, the CDR3 is TGTGCCAGCAGTTTTATCAGTCAGCCCCAGCATTTT. Protein: CASSFISQPQHF.

This chain links TRBV7-9 with TRBJ2-4; D uncertain. V shed 4 bases and J shed 3 bases, with 13 bases lying between them. CDR1 SEHNR and CDR2 FQNEAQ come from the germline V gene (reference sequence). This CDR3 comprises 15 residues. CDR3 sequence reads: CASSSFGTDKNIQYF. CDR3 coding DNA: TGTGCCAGCAGCTCGTTCGGAACAGACAAAAACATTCAGTACTTC.

This clone was counted a single time. The gene calls are TRBV6-5 and TRBJ1-4; D is possibly TRBD1 (6 bases). Trimming removed 0 bases at V and 7 bases at J, with 12 bases between. Germline CDR1 and CDR2: MNHEY and SVGAGI. The CDR3 is 15 residues long. Here the CDR3 DNA reads TGTGCCAGCAGTTACTCTGGGGGCGATGCTGAAAAACTGTTTTTT. Translating it yields CASSYSGGDAEKLFF.

This chain connects TRBV7-6 to TRBJ2-2; 10 nucleotides agree with TRBD2. The CDR3 extends over 19 amino acids. With 1 base clipped from V and 0 bases from J, the junction kept 8 bases outside the gene matches. Germline assignment: CDR1 SGHVS and CDR2 FNYEAQ. DNA of the CDR3: TGTGCCAGCAGCTTAGAGGTAGCGGGGGGATTCGCGAACACCGGGGAGCTGTTTTTT. Its translation is CASSLEVAGGFANTGELFF. Variable domain in full (rest from reference TRBV7-6 and TRBJ2-2): GAGVSQSPRYKVTKRGQDVALRCDPISGHVSLYWYRQALGQGPEFLTYFNYEAQQDKSGLPNDRFSAERPEGSISTLTIQRTEQRDSAMYRCASSLEVAGGFANTGELFFGEGSRLTVL.

The table lists this clone with a few counts. The V gene is TRBV18, the J gene TRBJ1-2; unclear D gene. Germline V gene sequence: CDR1 KGHSH, CDR2 LQKENI. The length of the CDR3 is 13 residues. With 3 bases removed from V and 8 bases from J, the gap between germline ends came to 13 bases. The DNA for the CDR3 is TGTGCCAGCTCACCCGACGAGGTGTCCGGCTACACCTTC. It specifies CASSPDEVSGYTF.

V gene TRBV5-1 combines with J gene TRBJ2-7; D remains unclear. The CDR3 covers 15 residues. V gave up 0 bases and J gave up 2 bases, with 12 bases separating them. The germline CDR1 and CDR2 sequences are SGHRS and YFSETQ. This CDR3 is CASSLAPGPTYEQYF. The CDR3 DNA is TGCGCCAGCAGCTTGGCCCCAGGTCCCACCTACGAGCAGTACTTC.